This record covers a single TCR beta chain. Participant age was roughly 18 to 100 years, and participants resided in about two dozen US areas. Germline V gene data show CDR1 as KGHDR and CDR2 as SFDVKD. This CDR3 has 18 amino acids. V was pared by 3 bases and J by 10 bases, with 18 bases of the junction left unmatched. The data belong to a study of blood T cell repertoires in COVID-19. Background on the study: T cells, B-cell-depleted T cells, or PBMCs provided the cDNA or gDNA that served as material.

In the original processing: By means of reference gene primer amplification, nucleated cell counts were estimated. TCRdb's copy holds only in-frame clones and misses some; the assay was immunoSEQ multiplex PCR. V, J and clone size derive from that table, while D and trimming were established from the DNA sequence. The table has about 170,000 clones, about 86% seen once. The TCR comes from a woman between 45 and 65 years old in a cohort exposed to, infected with or recovered from COVID-19 (not recorded which). The sample comprised PBMCs or T cells enriched from blood (not recorded which). The chain carries TRBV24-1 and TRBJ2-1, with 9 bases matching TRBD2. CDR3 residues: CATSDPFELSGRAGEQFF. CDR3 bases: TGTGCCACCAGTGATCCATTCGAACTTAGCGGGAGAGCTGGCGAGCAGTTCTTC.